This is a list of T cell receptor beta chains from one sample in a study of OX40 agonist ivuxolimab in advanced cancers. Clones were sequenced by immunoSEQ multiplex PCR, and TCRdb holds only the in-frame ones, with some missing. The table lists more than 55,000 clones, 81% of them singletons. This material consisted of CD4+ or CD8+ T cells sorted from blood, taken in a trial of the OX40 agonist ivuxolimab. The receptor source for this set is an adult with an advanced solid tumor such as melanoma, head and neck, liver or kidney cancer. CDR3s include the opening cysteine and the closing phenylalanine or tryptophan. D genes are given only for firm matches. A clone size is listed for some rows: how often the clone was seen (once, few, many), or a class if it is expanded.

d_call clone_size j_call v_call cdr3_length cdr3_nt cdr3_aa
NA NA TRBJ1-2 TRBV25-1 14 TGTGCCAGCAGTGAACACTTCCAGGGCTATGGCTACACCTTC CASSEHFQGYGYTF
NA NA TRBJ1-1 TRBV10-3 11 TGTGCCAGCAGGCAGAACACTGAAGCTTTCTTT CASRQNTEAFF
NA NA TRBJ2-1 TRBV4-2 16 TGTGCCAGCAGCCAAGCGCAGGTGAATCGCTACAATGAGCAGTTCTTC CASSQAQVNRYNEQFF
NA NA TRBJ1-2 TRBV6-5 13 TGTGCTGTGAACCGGGGGCCTAACTATGGCTACACCTTC CAVNRGPNYGYTF
TRBD2 once TRBJ2-3 TRBV7-9 18 TGTGCCAGCACCTTAGGGTCTAGCGGGAGATCTAGCGCAGATACGCAGTATTTT CASTLGSSGRSSADTQYF
TRBD1 NA TRBJ2-5 TRBV9 15 TGTGCCAGCAGCGTAGGGGGACAGGCGACGGAGACCCAGTACTTC CASSVGGQATETQYF
NA NA TRBJ1-1 TRBV5-1 14 TGCGCCAGCAGCGGAACCTCAGGGGCCCTAGAGGCTTTCTTT CASSGTSGALEAFF
TRBD2 NA TRBJ2-5 TRBV4-2 17 TGTGCCAGCAGCCAAGATTCGGGGGAGGGCCTGCGAGAGACCCAGTACTTC CASSQDSGEGLRETQYF
NA NA TRBJ2-7 TRBV13 12 TGTGCCAGCAGCTTAAGGGGCCACGAGCAGTACTTC CASSLRGHEQYF
TRBD2 NA TRBJ2-1 TRBV5-6 16 TGTGCCAGCAGCGGTGAAAGCGGGAGAGGCTACAATGAGCAGTTCTTC CASSGESGRGYNEQFF
NA NA TRBJ1-2 TRBV7-9 13 TGTGCCAGCAGCTGGGCGGGAGGGGATGGCTACACCTTC CASSWAGGDGYTF
TRBD1 once TRBJ2-7 TRBV7-2 16 TGTGCCAGCAGCTTAATGACAGGGGGCGGGGTGAACGAGCAGTACTTC CASSLMTGGGVNEQYF
TRBD1 NA TRBJ2-1 TRBV19 14 TGTGCCAGTCAACAGGGGGCGCGGTACAATGAGCAGTTCTTC CASQQGARYNEQFF
NA NA TRBJ2-7 TRBV15 13 TGTGCCACCAGCAGGACAGAACCCTACGAGCAGTACTTC CATSRTEPYEQYF
NA NA TRBJ1-4 TRBV18 16 TGTGCCAGCTCACCACAAGGCCGATCTGGAAATGAAAAACTGTTTTTT CASSPQGRSGNEKLFF
TRBD1 NA TRBJ1-5 TRBV14 19 TGTGCCAGCAGCGTACCGGGACAGGGGGCCGTATATAGCAATCAGCCCCAGCATTTT CASSVPGQGAVYSNQPQHF
NA NA TRBJ2-7 TRBV21-1 16 TGTGCCAGCAGCAAAGTTAGCGGGATCAGCTCCTACGAGCAGTACTTC CASSKVSGISSYEQYF
NA NA TRBJ1-3 TRBV4-2 16 TGTGCCAGCAGCCACGGTGGGGGGCGTTCTGGAAACACCATATATTTT CASSHGGGRSGNTIYF
NA NA TRBJ2-7 TRBV6-5 13 TGTGCCAGCAGGTTGGCTAGTAACTACGAGCAGTACTTC CASRLASNYEQYF
NA NA TRBJ2-3 TRBV11-2 15 TGTGCCAGCAGCTTAGGTTACCTTTTCGCAGATACGCAGTATTTT CASSLGYLFADTQYF
NA NA TRBJ1-1 TRBV4-2 15 TGTGCCAGCAGCCAAGATGCGACTATCCACACTGAAGCTTTCTTT CASSQDATIHTEAFF
TRBD1 NA TRBJ2-7 TRBV6-5 15 TGTGCCAGCAGTCCTACCAGGACAGGGGTCTACGAGCAGTACTTC CASSPTRTGVYEQYF
NA NA TRBJ2-7 TRBV19 12 TGTGCCAGTAGTACCATCGGACAGGAGCAGTACTTC CASSTIGQEQYF
NA NA TRBJ1-1 TRBV5-1 14 TGCGCCAGCAGCTTGGTCTCTGCGAACACTGAAGCTTTCTTT CASSLVSANTEAFF
TRBD1 NA TRBJ2-5 TRBV13 14 TGTGCCAGCAGCTCGGGACAGGGTTGGGAGACCCAGTACTTC CASSSGQGWETQYF
NA NA TRBJ1-6 TRBV30 12 TGTGCCTGGAGCGTTCGAATTTCACCCCTCCACTTT CAWSVRISPLHF